This T cell receptor beta chain emerged from a study of blood T cell repertoires in COVID-19. Here immunoSEQ multiplex PCR was the method, and the copy in TCRdb shows in-frame clones only, minus some. Among about 71,000 clones listed, roughly nine tenths were seen once. This TCR was sampled from a man aged 50 to 59 with active COVID-19. Input material: peripheral blood.

The CDR3 loop reads CASRLLGQVTDTQYF. In DNA, the CDR3 is TGCGCCAGCAGACTTTTAGGACAGGTCACAGATACGCAGTATTTT. V and J are TRBV5-1 and TRBJ2-3; 7 nucleotides align to TRBD1. V lost 5 bases, J lost 2 bases, and 8 bases stayed unmatched. In germline, CDR1 is SGHRS, CDR2 YFSETQ. The CDR3 length is 15 residues. Full variable domain (outside the CDR3, taken from reference TRBV5-1 and TRBJ2-3): KAGVTQTPRYLIKTRGQQVTLSCSPISGHRSVSWYQQTPGQGLQFLFEYFSETQRNKGNFPGRFSGRQFSNSRSEMNVSTLELGDSALYLCASRLLGQVTDTQYFGPGTRLTVL.